The sequence of this T cell receptor (beta chain) was determined in a study of blood T cell repertoires in COVID-19. TCRdb's copy holds only in-frame clones and misses some; the assay was immunoSEQ multiplex PCR. The sample has around 91,000 clones; 85% are singletons. V lost 3 bases and J lost 8; bases outside the gene matches: 14. Germline values: CDR1 SGDLS, CDR2 YYNGEE. CDR3 length equals 17 residues. This chain links TRBV9 with TRBJ1-3, with 10 bases aligning to TRBD1. This sequence originates from a man aged 80 or over with acute or convalescent COVID-19. The sequencing input was peripheral blood. The CDR3 loop is CASSATETGTGVHTIYF. CDR3 in DNA: TGTGCCAGCAGCGCCACCGAAACCGGGACAGGGGTGCACACCATATATTTT. Combining the CDR3 with reference TRBV9 and TRBJ1-3 gives the whole variable domain DSGVTQTPKHLITATGQRVTLRCSPRSGDLSVYWYQQSLDQGLQFLIQYYNGEERAKGNILERFSAQQFPDLHSELNLSSLELGDSALYFCASSATETGTGVHTIYFGEGSWLTVV.